This TCR beta chain came from a study of Graves' ophthalmopathy and Graves' hyperthyroidism. Study as a whole: Ahead of any treatment, peripheral blood was obtained at the initial diagnosis. Study-wide findings and caveats: Among expanded thyroid clonotypes above 0.001 frequency, most also occurred in blood.

The CDR3 is made up of 16 amino acids. Germline CDR1 ENHRY, CDR2 SYGVKD. Trimming stripped 2 bases from V and 0 bases from J, with 10 bases between. For repertoire sequencing, the TCR beta CDR3 regions were amplified from RNA transcripts. An opening RT-PCR round employed HTBI primers and preceded a second-round multiplex PCR. TCRdb reprocessed the multiplex PCR reads with MiXCR, giving one entry per CDR3 protein. This table has hundreds of thousands of distinct CDR3 sequences, roughly 39% appearing once. This clonotype was recorded many times. Its matching antigen is unknown. V usage is TRBV10-3 and J usage is TRBJ2-2, with D perhaps matching TRBD2 (6 bases). The sample comprised peripheral blood. This sequence was found in an adult man with Graves' ophthalmopathy. As DNA, the CDR3 is TGTGCCATCAGTGAGCGTGGCGGGACGAACACCGGGGAGCTGTTTTTT. Translation: CAISERGGTNTGELFF.